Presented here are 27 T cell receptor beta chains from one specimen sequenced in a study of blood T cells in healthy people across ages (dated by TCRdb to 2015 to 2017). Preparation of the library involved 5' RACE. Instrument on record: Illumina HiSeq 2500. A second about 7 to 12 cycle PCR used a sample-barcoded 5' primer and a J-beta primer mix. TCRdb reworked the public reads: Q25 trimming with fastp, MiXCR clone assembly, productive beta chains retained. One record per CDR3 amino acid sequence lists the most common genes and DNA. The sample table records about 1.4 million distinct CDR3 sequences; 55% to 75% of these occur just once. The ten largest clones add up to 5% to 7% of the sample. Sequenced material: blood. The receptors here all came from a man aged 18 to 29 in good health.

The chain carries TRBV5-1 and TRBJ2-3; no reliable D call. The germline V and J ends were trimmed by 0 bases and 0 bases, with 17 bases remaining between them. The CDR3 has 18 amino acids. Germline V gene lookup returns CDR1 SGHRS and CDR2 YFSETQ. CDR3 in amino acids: CASSLVKRLLASTDTQYF. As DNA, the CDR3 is TGCGCCAGCAGCTTGGTTAAGAGGCTACTTGCCAGCACAGATACGCAGTATTTT. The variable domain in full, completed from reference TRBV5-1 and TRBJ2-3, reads KAGVTQTPRYLIKTRGQQVTLSCSPISGHRSVSWYQQTPGQGLQFLFEYFSETQRNKGNFPGRFSGRQFSNSRSEMNVSTLELGDSALYLCASSLVKRLLASTDTQYFGPGTRLTVL.

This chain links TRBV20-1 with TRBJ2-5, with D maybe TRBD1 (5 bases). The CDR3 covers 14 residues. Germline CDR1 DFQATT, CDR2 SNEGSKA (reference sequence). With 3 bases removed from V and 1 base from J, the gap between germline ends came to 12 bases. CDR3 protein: CSASDWTSQETQYF. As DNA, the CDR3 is TGCAGTGCTAGTGATTGGACAAGCCAAGAGACCCAGTACTTC.

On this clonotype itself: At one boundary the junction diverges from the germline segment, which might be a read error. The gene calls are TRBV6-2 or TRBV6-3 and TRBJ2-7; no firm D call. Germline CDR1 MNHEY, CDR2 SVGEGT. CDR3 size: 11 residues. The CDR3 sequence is CTSKYYNEQYF. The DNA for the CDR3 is TGTACCAGCAAATACTACAATGAGCAGTACTTC.

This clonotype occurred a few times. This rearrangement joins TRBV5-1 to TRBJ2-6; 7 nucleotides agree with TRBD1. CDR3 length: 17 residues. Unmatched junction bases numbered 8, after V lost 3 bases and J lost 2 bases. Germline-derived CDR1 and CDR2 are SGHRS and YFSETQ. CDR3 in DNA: TGCGCCAGCAGCTCTCCGGGACAGTTGGCTGGGGCCAACGTCCTGACTTTC. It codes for CASSSPGQLAGANVLTF.

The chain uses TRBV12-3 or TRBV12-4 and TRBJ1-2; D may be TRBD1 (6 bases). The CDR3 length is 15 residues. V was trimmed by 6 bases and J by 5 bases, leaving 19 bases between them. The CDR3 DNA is TGTGCCAGCAGCCTGATTACGGGGGCGGGGTATGGCTACACCTTC. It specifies CASSLITGAGYGYTF.

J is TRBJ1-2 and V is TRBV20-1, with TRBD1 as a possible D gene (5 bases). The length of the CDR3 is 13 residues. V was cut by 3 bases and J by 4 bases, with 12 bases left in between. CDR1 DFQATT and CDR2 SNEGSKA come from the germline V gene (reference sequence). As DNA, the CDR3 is TGCAGTGCTAGTTTCGCAGGGAGCTATGGCTACACCTTC. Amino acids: CSASFAGSYGYTF.

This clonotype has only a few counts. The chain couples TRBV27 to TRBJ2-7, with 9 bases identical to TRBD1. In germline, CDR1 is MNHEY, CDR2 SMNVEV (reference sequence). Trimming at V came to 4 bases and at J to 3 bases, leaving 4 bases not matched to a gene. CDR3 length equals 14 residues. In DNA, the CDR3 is TGTGCCAGCAGTTGGGGGACAGGGAACTACGAGCAGTACTTC. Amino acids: CASSWGTGNYEQYF.

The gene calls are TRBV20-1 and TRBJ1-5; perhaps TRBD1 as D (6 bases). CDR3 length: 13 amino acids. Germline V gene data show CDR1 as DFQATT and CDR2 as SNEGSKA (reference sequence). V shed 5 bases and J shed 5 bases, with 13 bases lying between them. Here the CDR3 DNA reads TGCAGTGCTCTGACCAGGGGCGATCAGCCCCAGCATTTT. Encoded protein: CSALTRGDQPQHF.

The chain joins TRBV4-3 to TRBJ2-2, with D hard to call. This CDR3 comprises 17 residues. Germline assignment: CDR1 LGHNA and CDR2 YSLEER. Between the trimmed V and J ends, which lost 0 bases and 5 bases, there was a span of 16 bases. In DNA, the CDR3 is TGCGCCAGCAGCCAAGATTCAGGAAAGGTCTCGACCGGGGAGCTGTTTTTT. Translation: CASSQDSGKVSTGELFF.

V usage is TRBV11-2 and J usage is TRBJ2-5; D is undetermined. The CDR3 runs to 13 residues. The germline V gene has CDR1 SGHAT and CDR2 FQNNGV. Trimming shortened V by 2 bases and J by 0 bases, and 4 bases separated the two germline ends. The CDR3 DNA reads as TGTGCCAGCAGCTTAATGCACCAAGAGACCCAGTACTTC. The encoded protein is CASSLMHQETQYF.

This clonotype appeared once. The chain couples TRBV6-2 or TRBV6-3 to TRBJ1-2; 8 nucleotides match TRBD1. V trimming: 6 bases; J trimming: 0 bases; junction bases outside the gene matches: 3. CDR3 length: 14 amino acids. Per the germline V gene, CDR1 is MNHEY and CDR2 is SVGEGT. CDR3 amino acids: CASRLDRANYGYTF. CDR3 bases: TGTGCCAGCAGGTTGGACAGGGCTAACTATGGCTACACCTTC.

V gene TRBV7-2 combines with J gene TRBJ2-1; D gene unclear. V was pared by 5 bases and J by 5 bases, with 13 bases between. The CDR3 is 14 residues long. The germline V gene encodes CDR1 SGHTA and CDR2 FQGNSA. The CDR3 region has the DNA TGTGCCAGCAGCCCCCCCGGACCAAACAATGAGCAGTTCTTC. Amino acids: CASSPPGPNNEQFF.

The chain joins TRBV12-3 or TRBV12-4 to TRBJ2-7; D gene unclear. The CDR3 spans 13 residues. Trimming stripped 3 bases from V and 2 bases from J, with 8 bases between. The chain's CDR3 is CASSFAEAYEQYF. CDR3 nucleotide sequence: TGTGCCAGCAGTTTCGCAGAGGCCTACGAGCAGTACTTC.

CDR3 coding DNA: TGCAGTGCTAGAGATCTGGGGACAGGGTGGCAAGAGACCCAGTACTTC. Amino acid sequence: CSARDLGTGWQETQYF. V is TRBV20-1 and J is TRBJ2-5; 9 bases are a match to TRBD1. Germline CDR1 reads DFQATT; CDR2 reads SNEGSKA (reference sequence). The V segment lost 0 bases and the J segment 2 bases; nucleotides outside the gene matches: 7. The CDR3 length is 16 residues.

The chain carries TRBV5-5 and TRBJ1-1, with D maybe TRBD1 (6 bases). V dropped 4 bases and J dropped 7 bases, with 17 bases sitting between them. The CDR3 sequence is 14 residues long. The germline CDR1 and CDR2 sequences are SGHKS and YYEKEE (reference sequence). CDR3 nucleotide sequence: TGTGCCAGCAGCCCCAGCGTAGGGGGACGTGAAGCTTTCTTT. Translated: CASSPSVGGREAFF.

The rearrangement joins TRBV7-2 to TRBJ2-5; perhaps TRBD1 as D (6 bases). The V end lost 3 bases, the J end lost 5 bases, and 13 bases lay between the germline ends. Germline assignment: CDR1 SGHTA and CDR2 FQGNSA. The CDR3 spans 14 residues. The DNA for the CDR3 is TGTGCCAGCAGCTTCAACAGGGACGCGGAGACCCAGTACTTC. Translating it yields CASSFNRDAETQYF.

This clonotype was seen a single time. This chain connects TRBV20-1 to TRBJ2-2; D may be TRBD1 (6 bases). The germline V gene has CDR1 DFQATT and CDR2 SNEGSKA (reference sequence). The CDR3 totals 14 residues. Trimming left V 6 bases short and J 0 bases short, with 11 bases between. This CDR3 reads CSALTGANTGELFF. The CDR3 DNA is TGCAGTGCACTGACAGGCGCGAACACCGGGGAGCTGTTTTTT.

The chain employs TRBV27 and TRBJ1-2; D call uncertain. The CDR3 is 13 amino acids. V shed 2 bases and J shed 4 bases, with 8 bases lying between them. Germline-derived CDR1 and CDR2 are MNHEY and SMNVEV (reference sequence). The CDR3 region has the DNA TGTGCCAGCAGTTTAGGGCAGTTCTATGGCTACACCTTC. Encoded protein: CASSLGQFYGYTF.

Here the CDR3 reads CASSTPEMHSSYNEQFF. Written as DNA, the CDR3 is TGTGCCAGCAGCACCCCTGAAATGCACTCCTCCTACAATGAGCAGTTCTTC. The chain has TRBV21-1 and TRBJ2-1; the table's D call of TRBD1 was not tested on the DNA. TRBV21-1 is marked as a pseudogene. This CDR3 contains 17 residues.

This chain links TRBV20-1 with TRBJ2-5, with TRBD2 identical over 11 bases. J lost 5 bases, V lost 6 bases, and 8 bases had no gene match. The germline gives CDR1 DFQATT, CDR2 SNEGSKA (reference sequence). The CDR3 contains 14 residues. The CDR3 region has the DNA TGCAGTGCCAGACTAGCGGGGTTTACGGAGACCCAGTACTTC. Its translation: CSARLAGFTETQYF.

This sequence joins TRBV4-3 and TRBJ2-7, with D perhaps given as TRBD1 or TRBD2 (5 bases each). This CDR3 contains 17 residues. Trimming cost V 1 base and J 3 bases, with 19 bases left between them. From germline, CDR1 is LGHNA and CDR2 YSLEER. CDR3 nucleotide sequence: TGCGCCAGCAGCCAAGCCCGCCTTACCGGGACGGACTACGAGCAGTACTTC. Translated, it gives CASSQARLTGTDYEQYF.

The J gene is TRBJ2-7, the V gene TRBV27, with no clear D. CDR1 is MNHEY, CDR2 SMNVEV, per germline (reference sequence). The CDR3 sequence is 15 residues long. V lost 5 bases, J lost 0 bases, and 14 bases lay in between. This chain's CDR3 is CASSRNVPFSYEQYF. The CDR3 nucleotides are TGTGCCAGCAGTCGAAACGTCCCTTTCTCCTACGAGCAGTACTTC.

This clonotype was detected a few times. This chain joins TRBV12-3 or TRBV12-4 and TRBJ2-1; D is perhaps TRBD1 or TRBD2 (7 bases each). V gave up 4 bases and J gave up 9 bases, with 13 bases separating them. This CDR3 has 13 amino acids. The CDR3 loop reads CASSSQGRGEQFF. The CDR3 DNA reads TGTGCCAGCAGTTCACAGGGGAGGGGTGAGCAGTTCTTC.

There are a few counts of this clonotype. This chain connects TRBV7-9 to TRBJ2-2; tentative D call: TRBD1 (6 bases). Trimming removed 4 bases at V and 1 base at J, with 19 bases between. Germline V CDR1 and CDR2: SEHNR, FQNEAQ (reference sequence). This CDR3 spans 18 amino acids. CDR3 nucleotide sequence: TGTGCCAGCAGCTCAGCCCCTTCCGGGACACAGAACACCGGGGAGCTGTTTTTT. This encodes CASSSAPSGTQNTGELFF.

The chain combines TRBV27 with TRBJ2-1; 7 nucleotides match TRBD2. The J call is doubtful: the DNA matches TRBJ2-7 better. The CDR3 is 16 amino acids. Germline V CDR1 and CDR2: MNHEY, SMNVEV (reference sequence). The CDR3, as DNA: TGTGCCAGCAGTGCCGGGACTATCGCTTCTTTGGACGAGCAGTACTTC. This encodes CASSAGTIASLDEQYF.

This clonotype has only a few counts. CDR3 loop: CASSLNKWGGQFQETQYF. The CDR3 region has the DNA TGTGCCAGCAGTTTAAACAAATGGGGGGGACAGTTTCAAGAGACCCAGTACTTC. This sequence joins TRBV27 and TRBJ2-5, with D perhaps TRBD1 or TRBD2 (7 bases each). With 2 bases removed from V and 2 bases from J, the gap between germline ends came to 21 bases. The length of the CDR3 is 18 residues. Germline V CDR1 and CDR2: MNHEY, SMNVEV (reference sequence).

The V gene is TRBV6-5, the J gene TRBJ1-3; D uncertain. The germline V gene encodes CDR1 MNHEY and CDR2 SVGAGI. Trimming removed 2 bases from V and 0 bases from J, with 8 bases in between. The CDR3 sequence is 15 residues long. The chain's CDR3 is CASSYGGDSGNTIYF. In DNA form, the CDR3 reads TGTGCCAGCAGTTACGGCGGCGACTCTGGAAACACCATATATTTT.